The rows below give T cell receptor beta chains drawn from one sample of a study of CDR3 diversity in severe acne. TCRdb reprocessed the PCR reads with MiXCR, giving one entry per CDR3 protein. Found here are 90,000 or so distinct CDR3 sequences, about 52% of them singletons; the top ten hold over 9%. The sample taken for sequencing was blood. Every receptor here comes from a male donor in good health, serving as a control. The CDR3 runs from the conserved cysteine through the conserved F or W. The D gene is left open where the match is weak. Only part of the rows carry a size: once, few, many, or a class if the clone is expanded.

- TRBJ1-2 14 many TRBV19 CASRPGGFDYGYTF TGTGCCAGTAGGCCAGGTGGGTTTGACTATGGCTACACCTTC
TRBD1 TRBJ1-2 14 many TRBV5-6 CASSLGQGHYGYTF TGTGCCAGCAGCTTGGGACAGGGGCACTATGGCTACACCTTC
TRBD1 TRBJ1-3 14 few TRBV19 CASSTGGLGNTIYF TGTGCCAGTAGTACAGGGGGCCTTGGAAACACCATATATTTT
- TRBJ2-2 13 - TRBV10-3 CAVSESLMRELFF TGTGCCGTCAGTGAGTCGTTAATGCGGGAGCTGTTTTTT
- TRBJ1-5 15 many TRBV27 CASSAGEHSNQPQHF TGTGCCAGCAGTGCCGGGGAGCATAGCAATCAGCCCCAGCATTTT
- TRBJ1-2 13 few TRBV5-8 CASSLRGIGGYTF TGTGCCAGCAGCTTACGGGGAATCGGTGGCTACACCTTC
- TRBJ2-7 16 many TRBV6-5 CASSYSITAAAYEQYF TGTGCCAGCAGTTACTCGATCACGGCAGCAGCCTACGAGCAGTACTTC
TRBD2 TRBJ2-7 18 - TRBV20-1 CSAHGRLAGGPTTYEQYF TGCAGTGCCCATGGTCGACTAGCGGGAGGCCCCACAACCTACGAGCAGTACTTC
- TRBJ1-3 15 many TRBV10-3 CAISEGESSGNTIYF TGTGCCATCAGTGAGGGGGAGAGCTCTGGAAACACCATATATTTT
- TRBJ2-3 13 - TRBV6-5 CASREGSADTQYF TGTGCCAGCAGGGAGGGGAGCGCAGATACGCAGTATTTT
TRBD2 TRBJ2-2 14 few TRBV9 CASSVLHGRDELFF TGTGCCAGCAGCGTACTACACGGGAGGGATGAACTGTTTTTT
TRBD1 TRBJ1-4 16 many TRBV5-1 CASSRQGAVTNEKLFF TGCGCCAGCAGCCGACAGGGGGCGGTCACTAATGAAAAACTGTTTTTT
TRBD1 TRBJ1-5 13 few TRBV29-1 CSVSGGWDQPQHF TGCAGCGTATCAGGGGGCTGGGATCAGCCCCAGCATTTT
TRBD1 TRBJ1-1 15 - TRBV11-2 CASSPRTGTGTEAFF TGTGCCAGCAGTCCTCGCACCGGGACAGGGACTGAAGCTTTCTTT
- TRBJ1-1 12 few TRBV29-1 CSTPGGATEAFF TGCAGCACGCCGGGAGGGGCCACTGAAGCTTTCTTT
- TRBJ1-2 15 few TRBV10-1 CASSADGTSLYGYTF TGTGCCAGCAGTGCCGACGGAACGTCTCTTTATGGCTACACCTTC
TRBD2 TRBJ2-5 16 many TRBV7-9 CASRGTAGGRQETQYF TGTGCCAGCCGAGGGACCGCGGGAGGCCGGCAAGAGACCCAGTACTTC
- TRBJ1-1 15 - TRBV25-1 CASSLLAQGYTEAFF TGTGCCAGCAGTTTATTGGCCCAGGGCTACACTGAAGCTTTCTTT
- TRBJ1-4 15 few TRBV5-1 CASSGGLTTNEKLFF TGCGCCAGCAGCGGGGGACTTACAACTAATGAAAAACTGTTTTTT
TRBD1 TRBJ2-3 16 - TRBV7-8 CASSSRDRGHTDTQYF TGTGCCAGCAGCTCCCGGGACAGGGGGCACACAGATACGCAGTATTTT
TRBD2 TRBJ2-7 13 - TRBV29-1 CSSTGTINYEQYF TGCAGCTCTACCGGGACTATAAACTACGAGCAGTACTTC
- TRBJ1-2 13 - TRBV20-1 CSARAVGGYGYTF TGCAGTGCTAGGGCGGTCGGGGGGTATGGCTACACCTTC
- TRBJ1-6 15 many TRBV20-1 CSVLPESSYNSPLHF TGCAGTGTTCTACCCGAGAGCTCCTATAATTCACCCCTCCACTTT
- TRBJ1-5 12 few TRBV6-5 CASSYRGGPQHF TGTGCCAGCAGTTATAGGGGGGGGCCCCAGCATTTT
- TRBJ2-5 12 many TRBV24-1 CATSDLRGTQYF TGTGCCACCAGTGATTTGCGGGGGACCCAGTACTTC
- TRBJ1-5 15 - TRBV29-1 CSVALGGTGNQPQHF TGCAGCGTTGCGCTAGGTGGCACCGGCAATCAGCCCCAGCATTTT
- TRBJ1-1 14 - TRBV11-2 CASSSPRENTEAFF TGTGCCAGCAGCTCTCCCAGGGAGAACACTGAGGCTTTCTTT
TRBD1 TRBJ1-5 19 medium-sized TRBV7-8 CASSTIRDRGSRSNQPQHF TGTGCCAGCAGCACAATCCGGGACAGGGGGTCGAGGAGCAATCAGCCCCAGCATTTT
- TRBJ2-1 15 many TRBV19 CASSIALDMWNEQFF TGTGCCAGTAGTATTGCGCTCGATATGTGGAATGAGCAGTTCTTC